The rows below give T cell receptor beta chains drawn from one sample of a study of blood T cells in healthy people across ages. A single record per CDR3 protein comes from TCRdb applying MiXCR to the 5' RACE reads. The top ten hold approximately 4% of the sample, which has approximately 1.5 million distinct CDR3 sequences, less than 45% seen once. The specimen sequenced was blood. The origin of the receptors is a woman aged 18-29 years in good health. The CDR3 runs from the conserved cysteine through the conserved F or W. Fields, in order: V gene, J gene, CDR3 protein.

v_gene: TRBV20-1; j_gene: TRBJ2-3; CDR3aa: CSASPPGLAGEDTQYF
v_gene: TRBV12-3/TRBV12-4; j_gene: TRBJ2-5; CDR3aa: CASSWGGVNEQYF
v_gene: TRBV29-1; j_gene: TRBJ2-7; CDR3aa: CSPTANNEQYF
v_gene: TRBV2; j_gene: TRBJ2-5; CDR3aa: CASSEGSGVYNEQYF
v_gene: TRBV9; j_gene: TRBJ2-7; CDR3aa: CASSAGGSSGAYEQYF
v_gene: TRBV29-1; j_gene: TRBJ1-2; CDR3aa: CSVDEVGQSYGYTF
v_gene: TRBV18; j_gene: TRBJ2-1; CDR3aa: CASSPATGSSYNEQFF
v_gene: TRBV20-1; j_gene: TRBJ2-7; CDR3aa: CSARGDRDFYEQYF
v_gene: TRBV6-2/TRBV6-3; j_gene: TRBJ2-4; CDR3aa: CASSYSFGRDAIQYF
v_gene: TRBV7-9; j_gene: TRBJ1-2; CDR3aa: CASSNGAPNYGYTF
v_gene: TRBV25-1; j_gene: TRBJ1-3; CDR3aa: CASSDPRSSGNTIYF
v_gene: TRBV24-1; j_gene: TRBJ1-1; CDR3aa: CATSDPLGVEAFF
v_gene: TRBV7-9; j_gene: TRBJ1-1; CDR3aa: CASIPRTGGTEAFF
v_gene: TRBV3-1; j_gene: TRBJ1-2; CDR3aa: CASSQVLNYGYTF
v_gene: TRBV28; j_gene: TRBJ2-1; CDR3aa: CASSLRQGFAGVLDNEQFF
v_gene: TRBV9; j_gene: TRBJ1-1; CDR3aa: CASSEQRYTEAFF
v_gene: TRBV10-3; j_gene: TRBJ2-7; CDR3aa: CAISESLAAYEQYF
v_gene: TRBV5-6; j_gene: TRBJ2-3; CDR3aa: CASSGGVRTDTQYF
v_gene: TRBV20-1; j_gene: TRBJ1-1; CDR3aa: CSARDGASSTEAFF
v_gene: TRBV19; j_gene: TRBJ2-7; CDR3aa: CASTRTGKTYEQYF
v_gene: TRBV4-3; j_gene: TRBJ2-1; CDR3aa: CASSQGLDGVKEQFF
v_gene: TRBV25-1; j_gene: TRBJ1-2; CDR3aa: CASSRDTRERGYTF
v_gene: TRBV20-1; j_gene: TRBJ1-4; CDR3aa: CSATRGEKLFF
v_gene: TRBV29-1; j_gene: TRBJ1-2; CDR3aa: CSVESTGVVSDGYTF
v_gene: TRBV7-3; j_gene: TRBJ2-3; CDR3aa: CASSLGSGGPVMDTQYF
v_gene: TRBV28; j_gene: TRBJ1-1; CDR3aa: CAARQDNTEAFF
v_gene: TRBV5-6; j_gene: TRBJ2-4; CDR3aa: CASSSYRGPPKNIQYF
v_gene: TRBV24-1; j_gene: TRBJ2-1; CDR3aa: CATSASVPNGDNEQFF
v_gene: TRBV20-1; j_gene: TRBJ2-1; CDR3aa: CSARATSGRGSYNEQFF
v_gene: TRBV4-3; j_gene: TRBJ1-2; CDR3aa: CASSRLTGTGNYGYTF
v_gene: TRBV6-2/TRBV6-3; j_gene: TRBJ2-7; CDR3aa: CASNLAGLPDYEQYF
v_gene: TRBV7-8; j_gene: TRBJ1-5; CDR3aa: CASSPRRVQPQHF